This record looks at one T cell receptor (beta chain) sequence and its context. Its antigen is still unknown. This record belongs to a study of cytomegalovirus exposure and HLA in healthy donors. Points from the study as a whole: Most TCR sequences proved rare, with some public TCRs found in many donors. CMV serostatus was the sole immune exposure data available. Productive status was seen about 90% or about 30% of the time for most TCR beta V segments in an earlier analysis.

This CDR3 is 14 amino acids long. The germline V gene has CDR1 MNHEY and CDR2 SVGAGI. The V gene end was trimmed by 9 bases and the J gene end by 7 bases; junction bases not matched to a gene: 7. Use of 60 Vbeta and 13 Jbeta primers characterized the PCR. The table came from immunoSEQ multiplex PCR; TCRdb's copy has only in-frame clones and leaves some out. Of under 200,000 clones listed, 70% to 80% are singletons. The clonotype was recovered from a man aged 50 to 59 in good health and CMV-seropositive. The specimen was PBMCs. The chain has TRBV6-5 and TRBJ1-6; TRBD1 matches 9 bases. This chain's CDR3 is CASSGTGRNSPLHF. The CDR3 nucleotides read TGTGCCAGTTCCGGGACAGGGAGAAATTCACCCCTCCACTTT.